The 27 T cell receptor beta chains below all came from one sample that was sequenced in a study of vaccination effects on CD4 cells after COVID-19. Data came from immunoSEQ multiplex PCR; TCRdb stores just in-frame clones and leaves some out. The data contain 57,000 or so clones, 78% of them singletons. No antigen is known for these receptors. Upon completion of about eleven days in culture, CD4+ T cells were isolated. Participants completed two doses of the BNT162b2 or mRNA-1273 vaccine. The sequences come from CD4+ T cells from PBMCs cultured without peptide, collected after COVID-19 vaccination. Every receptor here comes from a human donor who received a COVID-19 vaccine.

The J gene is TRBJ2-5, the V gene TRBV30; a weak D match, TRBD1 (6 bases). This CDR3 is built from 14 residues. V dropped 2 bases and J dropped 0 bases, with 10 bases sitting between them. Per germline, CDR1 GTSNPN and CDR2 SVGIG (reference sequence). For the CDR3, the DNA is TGTGCCTGGAGTCCTGACAGGTACCAAGAGACCCAGTACTTC. Translating gives CAWSPDRYQETQYF.

The chain couples TRBV3-1 (or the pseudogene TRBV3-2) to TRBJ2-4; D perhaps matches TRBD1 (5 bases). There are 15 residues in the CDR3. The germline CDR1 and CDR2 sequences are LGHDT and YNNKEL (reference sequence). V lost 1 base and J 7 bases, leaving 14 bases between the germline ends. CDR3 coding DNA: TGTGCCAGCAGCCAAGGTGCCCAGGGTGGGAACATTCAGTACTTC. Residues: CASSQGAQGGNIQYF.

V is TRBV15 and J is TRBJ1-2; a possible D gene is TRBD1 (6 bases). CDR1 and CDR2 from the germline V gene are LNHNV and YYDKDF (reference sequence). The CDR3 runs 11 residues. Trimming took 0 bases from V and 13 from J, leaving 9 bases between them. This CDR3 is CATSRDGTTTF. CDR3 sequence (DNA): TGTGCCACCAGCAGAGATGGGACAACCACCTTC. The full variable domain, with the rest looked up from reference TRBV15 and TRBJ1-2, is DAMVIQNPRYQVTQFGKPVTLSCSQTLNHNVMYWYQQKSSQAPKLLFHYYDKDFNNEADTPDNFQSRRPNTSFCFLDIRSPGLGDTAMYLCATSRDGTTTFGSGTRLTVV.

The chain couples TRBV24-1 to TRBJ1-4, with D tentatively TRBD1 (5 bases). V gave up 5 bases and J gave up 7 bases, with 10 bases separating them. This CDR3 region has 13 residues. Germline V gene sequence: CDR1 KGHDR, CDR2 SFDVKD. Written as DNA, the CDR3 is TGTGCCACCAGTGGAGGGGCAGGTGAAAAACTGTTTTTT. Translated, it gives CATSGGAGEKLFF.

This chain links TRBV5-1 with TRBJ2-3, with 10 bases lining up with TRBD2. The CDR3 is made up of 17 amino acids. V was clipped by 0 bases and J by 3 bases; unmatched bases: 7. The germline V gene encodes CDR1 SGHRS and CDR2 YFSETQ. The CDR3 DNA is TGCGCCAGCAGCTTGGCCTTGACTAGCGGGCCGACAGATACGCAGTATTTT. Translation gives CASSLALTSGPTDTQYF.

The chain is built from TRBV3-1 (or the pseudogene TRBV3-2) and TRBJ2-5; TRBD2 matches at 10 bases. This CDR3 is built from 16 residues. Trimming took 4 bases from V and 5 from J; bases not matched to a gene: 10. Germline V gene data show CDR1 as LGHDT and CDR2 as YNNKEL (reference sequence). The CDR3 DNA follows: TGTGCCAGCAGCCGCACAGCGGGAGGGCCGCGGGAGACCCAGTACTTC. Translation: CASSRTAGGPRETQYF.

The chain uses TRBV19 and TRBJ2-3; perhaps TRBD2 as D (5 bases). The CDR3 loop spans 15 amino acids. CDR1 LNHDA and CDR2 SQIVND come from the germline V gene (reference sequence). V lost 8 bases and J 8 bases, leaving 23 bases between the germline ends. CDR3 residues: CASSYGAAPAGTQYF. CDR3 DNA sequence: TGTGCCAGTTCCTACGGAGCGGCCCCCGCGGGTACGCAGTATTTT.

The chain uses TRBV18 and TRBJ1-5; D remains unclear. Germline loops: CDR1 KGHSH, CDR2 LQKENI. This CDR3 has 13 residues. Trimming cost V 3 bases and J 1 base, with 4 bases left between them. The CDR3 is CASSPGSNQPQHF. Written as DNA, the CDR3 is TGTGCCAGCTCACCCGGAAGCAATCAGCCCCAGCATTTT.

This chain's CDR3 is CASSPSGTVPEKLFF. In nucleotides, the CDR3 is TGTGCCAGCTCACCGTCCGGGACAGTACCAGAAAAACTGTTTTTT. The rearrangement joins TRBV18 to TRBJ1-4, with 7 positions matching TRBD1. After removal of 3 bases from V and 8 bases from J, the junction contained 9 bases not matched to a gene. Germline V gives CDR1 KGHSH, CDR2 LQKENI. This CDR3 has 15 amino acids. Together with reference TRBV18 and TRBJ1-4, the CDR3 gives the full variable domain: NAGVMQNPRHLVRRRGQEARLRCSPMKGHSHVYWYRQLPEEGLKFMVYLQKENIIDESGMPKERFSAEFPKEGPSILRIQQVVRGDSAAYFCASSPSGTVPEKLFFGSGTQLSVL.

V and J are TRBV11-3 and TRBJ2-7, with D tentatively TRBD1 (7 bases). The CDR3 loop spans 13 amino acids. Between the trimmed V and J ends, which lost 5 bases and 5 bases, there was a span of 13 bases. Germline V lookup: CDR1 SGHNT, CDR2 YENEEA. The chain's CDR3 is CASSPGGGDEQYF. Written as DNA, the CDR3 is TGTGCCAGCAGCCCCGGAGGGGGCGACGAGCAGTACTTC.

This clone occurred once. This sequence joins TRBV6-6 and TRBJ1-5, with 9 bases identical to TRBD1. The germline V gene encodes CDR1 MNHNY and CDR2 SVGAGI (reference sequence). This CDR3 has 20 amino acids. V gave up 6 bases and J gave up 2 bases; unmatched junction bases: 20. The CDR3 DNA is TGTGCCAGCAGCAGCCTACCTTCCGGGACAGGGTTGGTAGGCAATCAGCCCCAGCATTTT. The encoded protein is CASSSLPSGTGLVGNQPQHF.

J is TRBJ1-1 and V is TRBV12-3 or TRBV12-4, with D unresolved. V gave up 3 bases and J gave up 4 bases, with 9 bases separating them. There are 13 residues in the CDR3. The DNA for the CDR3 is TGTGCCAGCAGTTTGGACGGAGGCACTGAAGCTTTCTTT. Protein sequence: CASSLDGGTEAFF.

This clone has a single count. The V call is TRBV29-1, the J call TRBJ1-2, with TRBD1 identical over 8 bases. After removal of 6 bases from V and 6 bases from J, the junction contained 6 bases not matched to a gene. Germline values: CDR1 SQVTM, CDR2 ANQGSEA. The CDR3 is made up of 12 amino acids. The CDR3 DNA sequence: TGCAGCGTGGACAGGACAGGGAATGGCTACACCTTC. This sequence encodes CSVDRTGNGYTF.

The CDR3 sequence: CASSSVGEQFF. In nucleotides, the CDR3 is TGTGCCAGCAGCTCGGTAGGTGAGCAGTTCTTC. The V and J genes are TRBV3-1 (or the pseudogene TRBV3-2) and TRBJ2-1; D gene ambiguous. The CDR3 is 11 residues long. Trimming stripped 5 bases from V and 9 bases from J, with 8 bases between. Germline values: CDR1 LGHDT, CDR2 YNNKEL (reference sequence).

CDR3: CASSLESLSYEQYF. CDR3 sequence (DNA): TGTGCCAGCAGTTTGGAGAGCCTCTCCTACGAGCAGTACTTC. The chain is built from TRBV28 and TRBJ2-7; no reliable D call. CDR1 and CDR2 (germline): MDHEN, SYDVKM. The CDR3 is 14 residues long. V shed 3 bases and J shed 0 bases, with 9 bases lying between them.

This chain links TRBV27 with TRBJ1-1; D unclear. Trimming pared 6 bases from V and 1 base from J, leaving 9 bases between. The CDR3 totals 13 residues. The germline gives CDR1 MNHEY, CDR2 SMNVEV (reference sequence). In DNA form, the CDR3 reads TGTGCCAGCAGCGATAGACCGAACACTGAAGCTTTCTTT. Protein product: CASSDRPNTEAFF.

This clone appeared once. The chain couples TRBV6-1 to TRBJ2-1, with 10 positions matching TRBD2. The J segment lost 9 bases and the V segment lost 4 bases, leaving 9 bases of the junction unmatched. The CDR3 has 15 residues. Germline CDR1 reads MNHNS; CDR2 reads SASEGT. The CDR3 DNA reads TGTGCCAGCAGTGGAAGGGCTAGCGGGAGCGGTGAGCAGTTCTTC. Its protein product is CASSGRASGSGEQFF.

This sequence joins TRBV7-8 and TRBJ2-7, with a possible D match to TRBD1 (6 bases). V was pared by 5 bases and J by 7 bases, with 21 bases between. This CDR3 region has 15 residues. Germline CDR1 reads SGHVS; CDR2 reads FQNEAQ. CDR3 DNA: TGTGCCAGCAGCCTCCGCCGGGACAAACCTGAGGAGCAGTACTTC. It codes for CASSLRRDKPEEQYF.

The chain has TRBV12-5 and TRBJ1-3; the D is unclear. The CDR3 length is 16 residues. V lost 6 bases to trimming and J lost 2 bases, with 17 bases between them. Germline loops: CDR1 LGHNT, CDR2 FRNRAP. CDR3 DNA: TGTGCTAGTGGCCAACTTCAGAGGGCCCCTGGAAACACCATATATTTT. Residues: CASGQLQRAPGNTIYF. Supplemented by reference TRBV12-5 and TRBJ1-3, the full variable domain reads DARVTQTPRHKVTEMGQEVTMRCQPILGHNTVFWYRQTMMQGLELLAYFRNRAPLDDSGMPKDRFSAEMPDATLATLKIQPSEPRDSAVYFCASGQLQRAPGNTIYFGEGSWLTVV.

The rearrangement uses TRBV7-2 and TRBJ2-3; the D gene is possibly TRBD2 (7 bases). This CDR3 comprises 17 residues. With 1 base removed from V and 2 bases from J, the gap between germline ends came to 16 bases. Germline lookup yields CDR1 SGHTA and CDR2 FQGNSA. The CDR3, as DNA: TGTGCCAGCAGCTTAGTGGTAGGGGGAGGGCCCACAGATACGCAGTATTTT. Translating it yields CASSLVVGGGPTDTQYF.

The rearrangement uses TRBV4-3 and TRBJ1-4; 8 bases align to TRBD1. This CDR3 has 16 residues. Trimming removed 4 bases from V and 7 bases from J; junction bases left unmatched: 11. CDR1 and CDR2 (germline): LGHNA, YSLEER. For the CDR3, the DNA is TGCGCCAGCAGCCCCCTAAACAGGGGGGTCAGTGAAAAACTGTTTTTT. Translating gives CASSPLNRGVSEKLFF.

V is TRBV10-3 and J is TRBJ1-2; D is undetermined. Germline CDR1 and CDR2: ENHRY and SYGVKD. There are 14 residues in the CDR3. V was trimmed by 2 bases and J by 2 bases, leaving 9 bases between them. CDR3 residues: CAISEDGQNYGYTF. In DNA form, the CDR3 reads TGTGCCATCAGTGAGGACGGGCAAAACTATGGCTACACCTTC.

This chain connects TRBV30 to TRBJ2-2; D unclear. Trimming took off 2 bases at V and 3 bases at J, with 10 bases between the two ends. CDR1 is GTSNPN, CDR2 SVGIG, per germline (reference sequence). The CDR3 is 14 amino acids. The DNA for the CDR3 is TGTGCCTGGAGTTCCGACCAATACACCGGGGAGCTGTTTTTT. This gives the protein CAWSSDQYTGELFF.

The genes are TRBV5-6 and TRBJ1-5; unclear D gene. CDR3 size: 13 residues. Germline V gene data show CDR1 as SGHDT and CDR2 as YYEEEE. V lost 0 bases to trimming and J lost 7 bases, with 8 bases between them. CDR3: CASSLGLGQPQHF. DNA of the CDR3: TGTGCCAGCAGCTTGGGGTTGGGGCAGCCCCAGCATTTT.

V gene TRBV12-3 or TRBV12-4 combines with J gene TRBJ1-5; a weak D match, TRBD1 (5 bases). The ends were cut back, 2 bases at V and 7 bases at J, with 9 bases in the middle. This CDR3 is built from 13 residues. The CDR3 here is CASSLTGNQPQHF. DNA of the CDR3: TGTGCCAGCAGTTTAACAGGTAACCAGCCCCAGCATTTT.

This clone was detected only once. The chain carries TRBV28 and TRBJ1-2; D is possibly TRBD1 (5 bases). The length of the CDR3 is 15 residues. Germline-derived CDR1 and CDR2 are MDHEN and SYDVKM. V gave up 7 bases and J gave up 5 bases, with 20 bases separating them. The CDR3 coding sequence is TGTGCCAGCACCTCCCAGGGTTGGGGAAATTATGGCTACACCTTC. Translating it yields CASTSQGWGNYGYTF.

The chain carries TRBV12-5 and TRBJ2-6, with 7 bases that match TRBD1. Germline-derived CDR1 and CDR2 are LGHNT and FRNRAP. CDR3 length equals 17 residues. After removal of 4 bases from V and 2 bases from J, the junction contained 8 bases not matched to a gene. DNA of the CDR3: TGTGCTAGTGGTTCTGGGCAGGGGGTTACTGGGGCCAACGTCCTGACTTTC. Translated, it gives CASGSGQGVTGANVLTF.